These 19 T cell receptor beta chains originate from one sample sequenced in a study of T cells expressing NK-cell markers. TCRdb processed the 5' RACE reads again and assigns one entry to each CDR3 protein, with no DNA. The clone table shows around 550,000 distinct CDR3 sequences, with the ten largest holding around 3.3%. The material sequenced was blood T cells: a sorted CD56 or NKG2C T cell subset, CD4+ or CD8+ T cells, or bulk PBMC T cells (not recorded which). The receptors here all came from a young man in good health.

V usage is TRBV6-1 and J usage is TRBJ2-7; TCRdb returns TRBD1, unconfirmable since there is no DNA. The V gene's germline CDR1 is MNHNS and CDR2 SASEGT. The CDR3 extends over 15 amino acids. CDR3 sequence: CASSAETGGVDEQYF.

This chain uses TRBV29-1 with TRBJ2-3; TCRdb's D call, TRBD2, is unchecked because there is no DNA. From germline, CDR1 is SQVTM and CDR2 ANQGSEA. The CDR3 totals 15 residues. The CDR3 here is CSVEEASGITDTQYF.

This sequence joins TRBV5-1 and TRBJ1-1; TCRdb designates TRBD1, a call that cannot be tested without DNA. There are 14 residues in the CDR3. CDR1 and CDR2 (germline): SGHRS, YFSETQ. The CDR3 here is CASSSPEVGTEAFF. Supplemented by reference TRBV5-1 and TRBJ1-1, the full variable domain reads KAGVTQTPRYLIKTRGQQVTLSCSPISGHRSVSWYQQTPGQGLQFLFEYFSETQRNKGNFPGRFSGRQFSNSRSEMNVSTLELGDSALYLCASSSPEVGTEAFFGQGTRLTVV.

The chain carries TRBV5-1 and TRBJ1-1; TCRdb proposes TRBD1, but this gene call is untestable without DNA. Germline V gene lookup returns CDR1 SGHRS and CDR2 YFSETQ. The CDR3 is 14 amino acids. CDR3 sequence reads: CASTDWPRNTEAFF. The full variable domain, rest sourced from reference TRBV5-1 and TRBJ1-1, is KAGVTQTPRYLIKTRGQQVTLSCSPISGHRSVSWYQQTPGQGLQFLFEYFSETQRNKGNFPGRFSGRQFSNSRSEMNVSTLELGDSALYLCASTDWPRNTEAFFGQGTRLTVV.

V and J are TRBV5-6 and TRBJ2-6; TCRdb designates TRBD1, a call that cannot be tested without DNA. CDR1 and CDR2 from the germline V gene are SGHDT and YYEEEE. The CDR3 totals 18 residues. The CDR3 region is CASSLLGQSHSGANVLTF.

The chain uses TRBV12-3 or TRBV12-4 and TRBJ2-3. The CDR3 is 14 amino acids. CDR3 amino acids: CASSFEGGTDTQYF.

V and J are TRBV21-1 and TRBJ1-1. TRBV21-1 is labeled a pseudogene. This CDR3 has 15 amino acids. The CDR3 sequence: CASSRGVGRHTEAFF.

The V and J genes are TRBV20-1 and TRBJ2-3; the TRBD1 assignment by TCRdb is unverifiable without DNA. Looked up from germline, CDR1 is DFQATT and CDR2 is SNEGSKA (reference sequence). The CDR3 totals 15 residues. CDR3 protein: CSAIRPGVSTDTQYF.

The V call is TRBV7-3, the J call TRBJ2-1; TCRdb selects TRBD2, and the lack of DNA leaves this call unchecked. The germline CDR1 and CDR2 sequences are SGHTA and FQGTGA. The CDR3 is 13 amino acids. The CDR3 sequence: CASSPPSRNEQFF.

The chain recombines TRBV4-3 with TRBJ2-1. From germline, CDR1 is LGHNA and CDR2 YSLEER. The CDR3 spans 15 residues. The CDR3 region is CASSPRWGSYNEQFF.

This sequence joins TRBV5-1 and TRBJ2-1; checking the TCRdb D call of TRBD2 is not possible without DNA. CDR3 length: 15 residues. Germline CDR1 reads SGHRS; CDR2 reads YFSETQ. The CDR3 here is CASSLGRGRGDEQFF.

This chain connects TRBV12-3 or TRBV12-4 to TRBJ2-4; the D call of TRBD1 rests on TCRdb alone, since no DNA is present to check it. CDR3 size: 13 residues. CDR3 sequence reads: CASSFGSQGNIYF.

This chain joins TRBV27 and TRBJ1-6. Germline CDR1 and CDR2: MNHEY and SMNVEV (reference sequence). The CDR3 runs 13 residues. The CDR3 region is CASSFVKNSPLHF.

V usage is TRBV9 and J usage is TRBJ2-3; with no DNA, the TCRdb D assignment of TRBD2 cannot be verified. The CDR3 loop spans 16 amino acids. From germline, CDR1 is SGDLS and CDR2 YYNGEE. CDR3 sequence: CASSVAGGVSTDTQYF.

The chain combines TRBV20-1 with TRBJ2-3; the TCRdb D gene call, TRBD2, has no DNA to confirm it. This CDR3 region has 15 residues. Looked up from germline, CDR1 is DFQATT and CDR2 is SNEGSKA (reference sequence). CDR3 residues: CSALKLAGVSDTQYF.

The CDR3 here is CASSRRTGSSYNEQFF. This chain joins TRBV18 and TRBJ2-1; TCRdb's D call, TRBD2, is unchecked because there is no DNA. Germline-derived CDR1 and CDR2 are KGHSH and LQKENI. CDR3 length equals 16 residues. The variable domain in full, completed from reference TRBV18 and TRBJ2-1, reads NAGVMQNPRHLVRRRGQEARLRCSPMKGHSHVYWYRQLPEEGLKFMVYLQKENIIDESGMPKERFSAEFPKEGPSILRIQQVVRGDSAAYFCASSRRTGSSYNEQFFGPGTRLTVL.

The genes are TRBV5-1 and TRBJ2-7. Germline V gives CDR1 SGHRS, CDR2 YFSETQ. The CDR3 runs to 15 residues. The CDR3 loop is CASSLSRGAPSEQYF.

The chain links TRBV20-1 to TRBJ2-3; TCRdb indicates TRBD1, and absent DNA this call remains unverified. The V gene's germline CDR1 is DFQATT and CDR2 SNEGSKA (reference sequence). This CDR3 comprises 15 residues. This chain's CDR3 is CSAPRTGPQTDTQYF.

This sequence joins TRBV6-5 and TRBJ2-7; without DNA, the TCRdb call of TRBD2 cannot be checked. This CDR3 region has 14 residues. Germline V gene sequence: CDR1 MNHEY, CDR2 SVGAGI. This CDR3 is CASSYDAGGSEQYF.